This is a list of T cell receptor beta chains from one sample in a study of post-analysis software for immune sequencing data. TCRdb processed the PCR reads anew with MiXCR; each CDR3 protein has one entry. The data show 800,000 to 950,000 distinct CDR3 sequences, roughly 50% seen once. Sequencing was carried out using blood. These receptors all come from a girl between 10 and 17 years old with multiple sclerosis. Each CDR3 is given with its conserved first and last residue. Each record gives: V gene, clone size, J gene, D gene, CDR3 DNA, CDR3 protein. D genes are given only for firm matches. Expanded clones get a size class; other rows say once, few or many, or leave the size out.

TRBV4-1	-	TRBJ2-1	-	TGCGCCAGCAGCCAAGATCGGGACTGGAGCTACAATGAGCAGTTCTTC	CASSQDRDWSYNEQFF
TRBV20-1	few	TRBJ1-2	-	TGCAGTGCTGTATTCCAGGGGAGAGATGGCTACACCTTC	CSAVFQGRDGYTF
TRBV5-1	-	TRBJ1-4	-	TGCGCCAGCAGCTTGGGGGGACCTTCAACTAATGAAAAACTGTTTTTT	CASSLGGPSTNEKLFF
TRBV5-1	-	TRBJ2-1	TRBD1	TGCGCCAGCAGCTATTGGGGGACAGGGAAACACAATGAGCAGTTCTTC	CASSYWGTGKHNEQFF
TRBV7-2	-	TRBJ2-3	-	TGTGCCAGCAGCTTCGTTAGCACAGATACGCAGTATTTT	CASSFVSTDTQYF
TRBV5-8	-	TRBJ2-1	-	TGTGCCAGCAGCTTGGGGGGACGAACTGAGCAGTTCTTC	CASSLGGRTEQFF
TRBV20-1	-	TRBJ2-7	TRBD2	TGCAGTGCGCGTATAGCGGGGGCCGCCTACGAGCAGTACTTC	CSARIAGAAYEQYF
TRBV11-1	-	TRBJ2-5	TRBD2	TGTGCCAGCAGCTTTCGACTAGCGGTCCCGGAGACCCAGTACTTC	CASSFRLAVPETQYF
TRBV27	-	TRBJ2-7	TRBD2	TGTGCCAGCAGCGGGTCGGGACTAGCGGGAGGGTACGAGCAGTACTTC	CASSGSGLAGGYEQYF
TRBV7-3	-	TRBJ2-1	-	TGTGCCAGCAGCTCTAGCGCCAGCTCCTACAATGAGCAGTTCTTC	CASSSSASSYNEQFF
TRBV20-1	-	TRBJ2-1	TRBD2	TGCAGTGCTAGCCCCAACCTTGCTAGCGGCGCGGAAAATGAGCAGTTCTTC	CSASPNLASGAENEQFF
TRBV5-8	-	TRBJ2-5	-	TGTGCCAGCAGCTTGGTCGGCCCGACCGAGACCCAGTACTTC	CASSLVGPTETQYF
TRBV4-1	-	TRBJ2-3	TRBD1	TGCGCCAGCAGCCAAGATGGGCCAGGGGGAGATACGCAGTATTTT	CASSQDGPGGDTQYF
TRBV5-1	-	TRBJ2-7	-	TGCGCCAGCAAGGGGCGGAACTCCTACGAGCAGTACTTC	CASKGRNSYEQYF
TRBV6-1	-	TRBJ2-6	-	TGTGCCACCCCAGCTGGGCCGTACGTCCTGACTTTC	CATPAGPYVLTF
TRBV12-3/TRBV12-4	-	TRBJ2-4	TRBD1	TGTGCCAGCAGTCCACAGGGGTCCAAAAACATTCAGTACTTC	CASSPQGSKNIQYF
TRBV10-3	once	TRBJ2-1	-	TGTGCCATCAGTGAGACAGTTCATATGCTTAGCTCCTACAATGAGCAGTTCTTC	CAISETVHMLSSYNEQFF
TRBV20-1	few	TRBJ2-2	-	TGCAGTGCTAGGTCTATCCAGAACACCGGGGAGCTGTTTTTT	CSARSIQNTGELFF
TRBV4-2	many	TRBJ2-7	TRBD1	TGTGCCAGCAGCCCCGGGACAGGGGTCCACGAGCAGTACTTC	CASSPGTGVHEQYF
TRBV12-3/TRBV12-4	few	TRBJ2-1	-	TGTGCCAGCACTGGCAATCACGTATCCAATGAGCAGTTCTTC	CASTGNHVSNEQFF
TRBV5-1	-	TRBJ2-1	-	TGCGCCAGCAGCTTGGGGGAGACGATCTACAATGAGCAGTTCTTC	CASSLGETIYNEQFF
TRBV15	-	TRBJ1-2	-	TGTGCCACCAGCAGAGATCGTTGGTCGATTGGCTACACCTTC	CATSRDRWSIGYTF
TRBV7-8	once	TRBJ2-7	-	TGTGCCAGCAGCTTGGGACCGACGGCCTCCACCTCCTACGAGCAGTACTTC	CASSLGPTASTSYEQYF
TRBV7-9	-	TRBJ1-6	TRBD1	TGTGCCAGCAGCTCGGAACAGGGGAACTATAATTCACCCCTCCACTTT	CASSSEQGNYNSPLHF
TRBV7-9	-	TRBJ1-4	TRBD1	TGTGCCAGCAGCTCCGACAGGGTTAAGGTCAAACTGTTTTTT	CASSSDRVKVKLFF
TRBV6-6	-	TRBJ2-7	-	TGTGCCAGCAGTTACTCCGGTCCCCCAGTGGAGCAGTACTTC	CASSYSGPPVEQYF
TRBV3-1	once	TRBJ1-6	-	TGTGCCAGCAGCCTTAACGGGGGGCTGGACCGAGGTTCACCCCTCCACTTT	CASSLNGGLDRGSPLHF
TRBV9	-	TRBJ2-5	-	TGTGCCAGCAGCGTTGACGGGAGAAGGGAAGAGACCCAGTACTTC	CASSVDGRREETQYF
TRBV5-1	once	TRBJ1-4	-	TGCGCCAGCAGCCACGACAGGGAAAAACTGTTTTTT	CASSHDREKLFF
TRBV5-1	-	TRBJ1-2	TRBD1	TGCGCCAGCAGCCCCGACAGGGCAAGCTACACCTTC	CASSPDRASYTF
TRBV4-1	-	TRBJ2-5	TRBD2	TGCGCCAGCAGCCACCGGACTAGCGGGATAACGGCGGAGACCCAGTACTTC	CASSHRTSGITAETQYF
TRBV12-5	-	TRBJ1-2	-	TGTGCTAGTGGTTTGGGCCAGGGACGACTTGACTATGGCTACACCTTC	CASGLGQGRLDYGYTF
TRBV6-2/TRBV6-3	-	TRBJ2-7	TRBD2	TGTGCCAGCAGTAACCTAGCGGTATTCTCCTACGAGCAGTACTTC	CASSNLAVFSYEQYF
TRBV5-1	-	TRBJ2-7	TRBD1	TGCGCCAGCAGCTCAACGACAGGGGTCGACGAGCAGTACTTC	CASSSTTGVDEQYF
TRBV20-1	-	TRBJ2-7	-	TGCAGTGCTAGAGCTGTGATGATTTTGGACGAGCAGTACTTC	CSARAVMILDEQYF
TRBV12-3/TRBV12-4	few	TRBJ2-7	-	TGTGCCAGTTACGGGGCCTACGAGCAGTACTTC	CASYGAYEQYF
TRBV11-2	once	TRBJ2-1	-	TGTGCCAGCAGCTTTAATACGCGGGGTCTGAATTACAATGAGCAGTTCTTC	CASSFNTRGLNYNEQFF
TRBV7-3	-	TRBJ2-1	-	TGTGCCAGCAGCCTAAATGTGGACTGGTACAATGAGCAGTTCTTC	CASSLNVDWYNEQFF
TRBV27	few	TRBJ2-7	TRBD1	TGTGCCAGCACTCAGTTCCGGACAGGCAGGGGCGAGCAGTACTTC	CASTQFRTGRGEQYF
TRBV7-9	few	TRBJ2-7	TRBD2	TGTGCCAGCAGCTTAGCGTTTCCTAGCGGCCTATACGAGCAGTACTTC	CASSLAFPSGLYEQYF
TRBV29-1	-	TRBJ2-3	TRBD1	TGCAGCGCCCCGGACAGGGTCGGAGATACGCAGTATTTT	CSAPDRVGDTQYF
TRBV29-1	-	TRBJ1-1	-	TGCAGCGTTGTGGGATTGGAAGCTTTCTTT	CSVVGLEAFF
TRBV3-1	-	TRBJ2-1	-	TGTGCCAGCAGCCAAGGGGCTCCGGTAGGCTCCTACAATGAGCAGTTCTTC	CASSQGAPVGSYNEQFF
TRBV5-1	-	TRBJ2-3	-	TGCGCCAGCAGCTCCGAGACAGTCACAGATACGCAGTATTTT	CASSSETVTDTQYF
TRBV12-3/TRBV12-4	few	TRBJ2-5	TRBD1	TGTGCCAGCAGTTTCCGACAGGGCGGGTACCAAGAGACCCAGTACTTC	CASSFRQGGYQETQYF
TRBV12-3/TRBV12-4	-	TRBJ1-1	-	TGTGCCAGCACCAGCAAGGGGGGGAACACTGAAGCTTTCTTT	CASTSKGGNTEAFF
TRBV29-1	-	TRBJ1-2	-	TGCAGCGTTGTAGGATTGTCCGGCTATGGCTGCACCTTC	CSVVGLSGYGCTF
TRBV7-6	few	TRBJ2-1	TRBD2	TGTGCCTGCAGCTTACTAGCGGCCGCCTACAATGAGCAGTTCTTC	CACSLLAAAYNEQFF
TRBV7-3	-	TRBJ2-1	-	TGTGCCAGCAGCTTTTACGGGACCAGTTACAATGAGCAGTTCTTC	CASSFYGTSYNEQFF
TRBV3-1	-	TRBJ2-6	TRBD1	TGTGCCAGCAGAGGGGGCTCCTCTGGGGCCAACGTCCTGACTTTC	CASRGGSSGANVLTF
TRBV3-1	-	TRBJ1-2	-	TGTGCCAGCAACCGAAACGGACGCGGCTACACCTTC	CASNRNGRGYTF
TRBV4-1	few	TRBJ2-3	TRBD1	TGCGCCAGCAGCCCTACGCCCACAGGGGGCTACACAGATACGCAGTATTTT	CASSPTPTGGYTDTQYF